The 14 T cell receptor beta chains below were found in one sample sequenced in a study of radiotherapy plus CTLA-4 blockade in lung cancer. The data were produced by immunoSEQ multiplex PCR, yet TCRdb's version contains in-frame clones alone and is incomplete. This table holds around 30,000 clones, roughly 70% found once. The input for sequencing was peripheral blood, taken from a patient treated with radiotherapy plus ipilimumab. The source is a human donor with non-small cell lung cancer who had stable disease on radiotherapy plus ipilimumab.

The rearrangement links TRBV7-3 to TRBJ2-3; D unclear. Trimming stripped 1 base from V and 2 bases from J, with 7 bases between. CDR3 length: 14 residues. Per germline, CDR1 SGHTA and CDR2 FQGTGA. The CDR3 sequence is CASSLIGNTDTQYF. As DNA, the CDR3 is TGTGCCAGCAGCTTAATTGGGAACACAGATACGCAGTATTTT.

Only a few counts were recorded for this clone. V usage is TRBV7-9 and J usage is TRBJ2-7, with no clear D. The CDR3 is made up of 10 amino acids. Germline V gives CDR1 SEHNR, CDR2 FQNEAQ (reference sequence). V was pared by 5 bases and J by 4 bases, with 3 bases between. CDR3 protein: CASSGYEQYF. CDR3 DNA: TGTGCCAGCAGCGGGTACGAGCAGTACTTC.

DNA of the CDR3: TGTGCCAGCAGCTTTGGGGCAGTCACAGATACGCAGTATTTT. Protein sequence: CASSFGAVTDTQYF. The chain carries TRBV11-3 and TRBJ2-3, with a weak D call TRBD1 (5 bases). CDR1 is SGHNT, CDR2 YENEEA, per germline. V shed 3 bases and J shed 2 bases, with 9 bases lying between them. The CDR3 is made up of 14 amino acids.

V usage is TRBV4-2 and J usage is TRBJ2-5; 7 bases are a match to TRBD2. Trimming removed 1 base from V and 5 bases from J; junction bases left unmatched: 13. The germline V gene encodes CDR1 LGHNA and CDR2 YNFKEQ. There are 17 residues in the CDR3. CDR3 in DNA: TGTGCCAGCAGCCAAGCAGGGCTAGCGGTATTAGGGGAGACCCAGTACTTC. It specifies CASSQAGLAVLGETQYF.

The gene calls are TRBV5-1 and TRBJ1-1, with 10 bases matching TRBD1. V trimming: 4 bases; J trimming: 10 bases; junction bases outside the gene matches: 10. In germline, CDR1 is SGHRS, CDR2 YFSETQ. CDR3 size: 14 residues. CDR3 nucleotide sequence: TGCGCCAGCAGCGCGACAGGGGGCCGTTTTGGAGCTTTCTTT. Translation gives CASSATGGRFGAFF.

The CDR3 DNA sequence: TGTGCCAGCAGTGCGGAGGAGGGACAGCCCCAGCATTTT. Translated, it gives CASSAEEGQPQHF. The rearrangement uses TRBV6-1 and TRBJ1-5; D gene unclear. The germline CDR1 and CDR2 sequences are MNHNS and SASEGT. Trimming shortened V by 4 bases and J by 7 bases, and 11 bases separated the two germline ends. This CDR3 region has 13 residues.

The rearrangement joins TRBV7-2 to TRBJ2-3; no firm D call. V shed 5 bases and J shed 4 bases, with 4 bases lying between them. Looked up from germline, CDR1 is SGHTA and CDR2 is FQGNSA. This CDR3 contains 11 residues. CDR3 protein: CASSEADTQYF. The CDR3 DNA is TGTGCCAGCAGCGAGGCAGATACGCAGTATTTT.

This clone was detected a few times. The chain uses TRBV7-3 and TRBJ2-2; D not certain. The V gene lost 1 base and the J gene lost 5 bases, with 11 bases spanning the gap. Germline V gives CDR1 SGHTA, CDR2 FQGTGA. The CDR3 length is 15 residues. DNA of the CDR3: TGTGCCAGCAGCTTAAATCCCCCTCCAACCGGGGAGCTGTTTTTT. Protein product: CASSLNPPPTGELFF.

The CDR3 DNA reads TGTGCCAGCAGCCTCGGTCGCGCGGGAGGCTATTTCTCCTACGAGCAGTACTTC. Translated: CASSLGRAGGYFSYEQYF. J is TRBJ2-7 and V is TRBV5-4; 8 bases map to TRBD2. V shed 4 bases, J shed 0 bases, and the junction held 15 bases outside the gene matches. The CDR3 length is 18 residues. The germline V gene has CDR1 SGHNT and CDR2 YYREEE (reference sequence).

The chain employs TRBV6-5 and TRBJ2-7; the match to TRBD1 covers 8 bases. CDR1 and CDR2 from the germline V gene are MNHEY and SVGAGI. This CDR3 spans 14 amino acids. V shed 9 bases, J shed 5 bases, and the junction held 12 bases outside the gene matches. CDR3 coding DNA: TGTGCCAGTAATTCAAGACAGGGGTGGGACGAGCAGTACTTC. Residues: CASNSRQGWDEQYF.

CDR3 DNA: TGTGCCAGCAGCCCCCGAAGGAGCTACACCTTC. This translates into CASSPRRSYTF. The rearrangement uses TRBV13 and TRBJ1-2; the D is unclear. The CDR3 runs to 11 residues. Germline V gene data show CDR1 as PRHDT and CDR2 as FYEKMQ (reference sequence). Trimming removed 5 bases from V and 9 bases from J, with 10 bases in between.

This clone was found once. The chain uses TRBV6-5 and TRBJ2-4, with 7 bases matching TRBD1. The CDR3 has 15 amino acids. The J segment lost 3 bases and the V segment lost 6 bases, leaving 8 bases of the junction unmatched. CDR1 is MNHEY, CDR2 SVGAGI, per germline. The DNA for the CDR3 is TGTGCCAGCAGCCCCCAGGGGGTGAGCAAAAACATTCAGTACTTC. Translating it yields CASSPQGVSKNIQYF.

The chain carries TRBV18 and TRBJ2-1, with 8 bases lining up with TRBD2. The CDR3 totals 14 residues. Germline V gene sequence: CDR1 KGHSH, CDR2 LQKENI. V lost 6 bases and J lost 6; bases outside the gene matches: 7. This CDR3 is CASSRRTSSNEQFF. In DNA, the CDR3 is TGTGCCAGCTCTCGGCGGACTAGCAGCAATGAGCAGTTCTTC. Based on the CDR3 plus reference TRBV18 and TRBJ2-1, the full variable domain is NAGVMQNPRHLVRRRGQEARLRCSPMKGHSHVYWYRQLPEEGLKFMVYLQKENIIDESGMPKERFSAEFPKEGPSILRIQQVVRGDSAAYFCASSRRTSSNEQFFGPGTRLTVL.

V is TRBV5-1 and J is TRBJ1-2; possible D gene TRBD1, 6 bases. The CDR3 is made up of 16 amino acids. Germline V gives CDR1 SGHRS, CDR2 YFSETQ. V lost 0 bases and J lost 2, with 14 bases in between. CDR3 bases: TGCGCCAGCAGCTTGGGGAACGACAGGCCCAACTATGGCTACACCTTC. Translated: CASSLGNDRPNYGYTF.